This T cell receptor beta chain appears in the sequencing data of a study of glioma-infiltrating T cells. The CDR3 extends over 13 amino acids. V was pared by 6 bases and J by 4 bases, with 12 bases between. CDR1 MNHEY and CDR2 SMNVEV come from the germline V gene (reference sequence). This clonotype has ten or more counts. The antigen remains undetermined. The study, taken as a whole, reports: Tissue-blood divergence was below expectation in non-neoplastic patients, above in gliomas.

The iRepertoire nested amplicon-rescue multiplex PCR amplified TCR alpha and beta CDR3s from RNA. TCRdb called the multiplex PCR reads again in MiXCR, with one record for every CDR3 protein. The profile shows around 130,000 distinct CDR3 sequences, approximately 26% of them singletons. The sequenced sample was glioma tissue, nonneoplastic brain tissue, or PBMCs (not recorded which). The J gene is TRBJ1-2, the V gene TRBV27, with no clear D. This sequence originates from a human donor with low-grade glioma or glioblastoma, undergoing nonglioma brain surgery, or in good health (not recorded which). The CDR3 here is CASSPRNRYGYTF. CDR3 nucleotide sequence: TGTGCCAGCAGCCCCCGTAATCGCTATGGCTACACCTTC.